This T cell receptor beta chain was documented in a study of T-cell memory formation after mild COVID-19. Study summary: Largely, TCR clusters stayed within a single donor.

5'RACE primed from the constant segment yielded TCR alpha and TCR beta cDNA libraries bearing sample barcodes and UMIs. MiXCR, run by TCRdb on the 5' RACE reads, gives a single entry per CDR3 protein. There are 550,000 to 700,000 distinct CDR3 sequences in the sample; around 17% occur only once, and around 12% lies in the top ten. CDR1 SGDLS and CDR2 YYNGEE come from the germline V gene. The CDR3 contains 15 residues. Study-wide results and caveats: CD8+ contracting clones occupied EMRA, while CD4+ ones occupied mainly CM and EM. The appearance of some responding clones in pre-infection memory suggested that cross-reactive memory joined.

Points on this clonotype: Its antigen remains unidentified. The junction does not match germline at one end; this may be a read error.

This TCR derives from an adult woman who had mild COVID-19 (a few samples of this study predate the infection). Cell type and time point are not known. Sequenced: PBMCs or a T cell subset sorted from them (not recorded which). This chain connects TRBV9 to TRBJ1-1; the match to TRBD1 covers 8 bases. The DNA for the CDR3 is TGTGCCACCCCTCGGGACAGGAGGGAGAACACTGAGGCTTTCTTT. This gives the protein CATPRDRRENTEAFF.